These 2 T cell receptor beta chains were all obtained from the same sample, sequenced in a study of blood T cell repertoires in COVID-19. TCRdb's table, derived via immunoSEQ multiplex PCR, lists solely in-frame clones and lacks some. Altogether 28,000 or so clones are present, 70% to 90% being singletons, with the ten largest covering around a quarter. Sequences were obtained from peripheral blood. The receptors were gathered from a human donor in a cohort sampled during active COVID-19.

By proportion, this clone is medium-sized. The rearrangement joins TRBV19 to TRBJ1-5; 9 bases map to TRBD1. Germline V gene sequence: CDR1 LNHDA, CDR2 SQIVND (reference sequence). The CDR3 sequence is 14 residues long. V was pared by 8 bases and J by 4 bases, with 6 bases of the junction left unmatched. The CDR3 is CASHFGTGNQPQHF. The CDR3 DNA reads TGTGCCAGTCACTTCGGGACAGGGAATCAGCCCCAGCATTTT.

The chain recombines TRBV14 with TRBJ1-2; D might be TRBD1 (5 bases). This CDR3 contains 14 residues. Germline-derived CDR1 and CDR2 are SGHDN and FVKESK. Trimming took 2 bases from V and 7 from J, leaving 14 bases between them. The CDR3 DNA reads TGTGCCAGCAGCCAAACTACAGGTGTGGGTGGCTACACCTTC. Amino acid sequence: CASSQTTGVGGYTF.